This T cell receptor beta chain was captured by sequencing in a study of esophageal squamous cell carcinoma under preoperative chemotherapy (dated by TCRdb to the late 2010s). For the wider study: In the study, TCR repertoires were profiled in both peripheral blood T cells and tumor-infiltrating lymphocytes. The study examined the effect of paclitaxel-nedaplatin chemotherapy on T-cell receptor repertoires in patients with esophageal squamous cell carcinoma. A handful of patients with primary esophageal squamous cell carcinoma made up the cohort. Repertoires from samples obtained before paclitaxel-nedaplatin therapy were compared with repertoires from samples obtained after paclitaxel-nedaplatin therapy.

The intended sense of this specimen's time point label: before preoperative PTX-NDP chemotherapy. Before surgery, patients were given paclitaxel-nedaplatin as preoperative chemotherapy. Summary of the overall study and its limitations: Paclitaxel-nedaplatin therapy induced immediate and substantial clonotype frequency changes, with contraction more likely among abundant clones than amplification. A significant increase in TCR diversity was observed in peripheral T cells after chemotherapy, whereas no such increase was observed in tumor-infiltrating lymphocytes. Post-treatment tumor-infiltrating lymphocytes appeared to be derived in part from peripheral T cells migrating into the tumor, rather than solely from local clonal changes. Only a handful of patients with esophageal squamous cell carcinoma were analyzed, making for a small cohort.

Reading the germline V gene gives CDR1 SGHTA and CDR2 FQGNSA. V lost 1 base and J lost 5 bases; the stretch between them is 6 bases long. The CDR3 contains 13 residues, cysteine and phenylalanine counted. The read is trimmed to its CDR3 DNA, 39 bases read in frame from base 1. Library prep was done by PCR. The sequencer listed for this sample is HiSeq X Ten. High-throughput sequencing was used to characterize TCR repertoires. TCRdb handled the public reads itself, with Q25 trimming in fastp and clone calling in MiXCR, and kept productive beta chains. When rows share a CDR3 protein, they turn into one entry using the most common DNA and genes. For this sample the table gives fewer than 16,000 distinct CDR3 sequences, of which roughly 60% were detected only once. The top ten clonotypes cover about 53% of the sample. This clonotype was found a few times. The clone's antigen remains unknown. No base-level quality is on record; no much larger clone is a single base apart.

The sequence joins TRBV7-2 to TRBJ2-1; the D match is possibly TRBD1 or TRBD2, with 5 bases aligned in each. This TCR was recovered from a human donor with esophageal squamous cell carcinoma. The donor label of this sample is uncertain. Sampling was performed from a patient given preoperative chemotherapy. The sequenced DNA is TGTGCCAGCAGCTTAGTGGGGGACAATGAGCAGTTCTTC. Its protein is CASSLVGDNEQFF.